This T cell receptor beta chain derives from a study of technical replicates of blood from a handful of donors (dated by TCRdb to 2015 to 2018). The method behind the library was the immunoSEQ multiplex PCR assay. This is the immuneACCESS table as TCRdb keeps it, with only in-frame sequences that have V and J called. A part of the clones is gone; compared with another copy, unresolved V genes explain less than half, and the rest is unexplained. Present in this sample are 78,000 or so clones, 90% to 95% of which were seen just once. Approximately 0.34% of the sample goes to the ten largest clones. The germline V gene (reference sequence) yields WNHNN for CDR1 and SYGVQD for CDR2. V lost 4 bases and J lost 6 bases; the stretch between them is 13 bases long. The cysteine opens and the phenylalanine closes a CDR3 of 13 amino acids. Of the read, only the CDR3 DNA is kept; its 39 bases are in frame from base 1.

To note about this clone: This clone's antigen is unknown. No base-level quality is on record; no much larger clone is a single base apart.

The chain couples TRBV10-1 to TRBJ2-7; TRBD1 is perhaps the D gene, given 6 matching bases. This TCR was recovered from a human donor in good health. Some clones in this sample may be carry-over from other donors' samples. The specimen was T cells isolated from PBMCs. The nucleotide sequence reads TGCGCCAGCAGTGGAGACAGGTCGTTCGAGCAGTACTTC. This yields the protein CASSGDRSFEQYF.